This T cell receptor beta chain was identified in a study of T cells expressing NK-cell markers. Study summary: One of eight sequenced donors was HCMV-seronegative; the other seven were seropositive.

TCRdb reprocessed the 5' RACE reads and reports one entry per CDR3 protein, with no DNA. The sample holds about 160,000 distinct CDR3 sequences. Germline values: CDR1 MGHRA, CDR2 YSYEKL. The CDR3 length is 16 residues. J is TRBJ2-7 and V is TRBV4-1; the D gene TCRdb calls, TRBD1, cannot be checked with no DNA. This receptor was obtained from a man aged 18 to 69 in good health. Sequenced material: blood T cells: a sorted CD56 or NKG2C T cell subset, CD4+ or CD8+ T cells, or bulk PBMC T cells (not recorded which). The CDR3: CASSQDPGTGGHEQYF.